One sample yielded the 23 T cell receptor beta chains listed below, sequenced in a study of cytomegalovirus exposure and HLA in healthy donors. With 60 Vbeta and 13 Jbeta primers, the PCR was carried out. Repertoires were generated with immunoSEQ multiplex PCR, while TCRdb's copy carries only in-frame clones and drops some. This sample has 30,000 to 35,000 clones, with over 60% found just once. Sequenced material: PBMCs. Source of these receptors: a man in his forties or fifties in good health and CMV-seropositive.

This chain links TRBV9 with TRBJ2-1; TRBD1 matches at 9 bases. With 3 bases clipped from V and 3 bases from J, the junction kept 4 bases outside the gene matches. The germline gives CDR1 SGDLS, CDR2 YYNGEE. CDR3 size: 15 residues. The CDR3 coding sequence is TGTGCCAGCAGCGAGGGACAGGGCAGCTACAATGAGCAGTTCTTC. It encodes CASSEGQGSYNEQFF.

V gene TRBV6-5 combines with J gene TRBJ2-7; D perhaps matches TRBD1 (6 bases). The CDR3 consists of 13 residues. V was clipped by 5 bases and J by 4 bases, with 12 bases between them. Germline V gene lookup returns CDR1 MNHEY and CDR2 SVGAGI. The CDR3 loop reads CASSLTTGYEQYF. CDR3 sequence (DNA): TGTGCCAGCAGTCTGACCACAGGGTACGAGCAGTACTTC.

The chain couples TRBV2 to TRBJ2-1; D uncertain. The CDR3 is made up of 17 amino acids. CDR1 and CDR2 (germline): SNHLY, FYNNEI. Trimming pared 8 bases from V and 0 bases from J, leaving 20 bases between. CDR3 protein: CASSPPARINSYNEQFF. CDR3 nucleotide sequence: TGTGCCAGCTCACCTCCGGCGAGGATTAACTCCTACAATGAGCAGTTCTTC. Full variable domain (remainder filled in from reference TRBV2 and TRBJ2-1): EPEVTQTPSHQVTQMGQEVILRCVPISNHLYFYWYRQILGQKVEFLVSFYNNEISEKSEIFDDQFSVERPDGSNFTLKIRSTKLEDSAMYFCASSPPARINSYNEQFFGPGTRLTVL.

The chain employs TRBV9 and TRBJ2-1; no definite D call. There are 13 residues in the CDR3. Germline V gives CDR1 SGDLS, CDR2 YYNGEE. V was trimmed by 4 bases and J by 11 bases, leaving 16 bases between them. CDR3 in DNA: TGTGCCAGCAGCACAGCAACCCAAGCCCAGCAGTTCTTC. It translates to CASSTATQAQQFF.

The V gene is TRBV6-4, the J gene TRBJ1-1; 7 nucleotides align to TRBD1. Germline CDR1 MRHNA, CDR2 SNTAGT. The V segment lost 6 bases and the J segment 2 bases; nucleotides outside the gene matches: 9. The CDR3 has 15 amino acids. CDR3 sequence: CASRPRDSGNTEAFF. The CDR3 DNA reads as TGTGCCAGCAGACCCAGGGACAGTGGAAACACTGAAGCTTTCTTT.

This chain joins TRBV9 and TRBJ1-5; no clear D. Germline CDR1 and CDR2: SGDLS and YYNGEE. Trimming cost V 0 bases and J 0 bases, with 4 bases left between them. The CDR3 totals 14 residues. The CDR3 sequence is CASSVGLSNQPQHF. CDR3 coding DNA: TGTGCCAGCAGCGTAGGACTTAGCAATCAGCCCCAGCATTTT.

V is TRBV2 and J is TRBJ2-2; the match to TRBD1 covers 9 bases. The ends lost 6 bases at V and 5 bases at J; junction bases unmatched: 7. The germline V gene encodes CDR1 SNHLY and CDR2 FYNNEI. This CDR3 region has 15 residues. The DNA of the CDR3 is TGTGCCAGCAGAGAACAGGGGGCGGTAACCGGGGAGCTGTTTTTT. It codes for CASREQGAVTGELFF. The variable domain in full, with the rest retrieved from reference TRBV2 and TRBJ2-2, is EPEVTQTPSHQVTQMGQEVILRCVPISNHLYFYWYRQILGQKVEFLVSFYNNEISEKSEIFDDQFSVERPDGSNFTLKIRSTKLEDSAMYFCASREQGAVTGELFFGEGSRLTVL.

This clone was counted a single time. The chain joins TRBV18 to TRBJ2-5; the D is unclear. With 0 bases removed from V and 1 base from J, the gap between germline ends came to 3 bases. Germline lookup yields CDR1 KGHSH and CDR2 LQKENI. The CDR3 extends over 13 amino acids. Written as DNA, the CDR3 is TGTGCCAGCTCACCACCGAGCCAAGAGACCCAGTACTTC. Its translation: CASSPPSQETQYF.

The V and J genes are TRBV30 and TRBJ2-7; perhaps TRBD2 as D (5 bases). Per germline, CDR1 GTSNPN and CDR2 SVGIG (reference sequence). Trimming shortened V by 0 bases and J by 2 bases, and 14 bases separated the two germline ends. The CDR3 spans 15 residues. This chain's CDR3 is CAWSVFPYGAYEQYF. The CDR3 nucleotides are TGTGCCTGGAGTGTATTTCCATACGGGGCCTACGAGCAGTACTTC.

The chain uses TRBV29-1 and TRBJ1-5, with unresolved D. Per the germline V gene, CDR1 is SQVTM and CDR2 is ANQGSEA. The CDR3 spans 12 residues. Trimming took off 4 bases at V and 8 bases at J, with 12 bases between the two ends. This chain's CDR3 is CSVVAGTEPQHF. In nucleotides, the CDR3 is TGCAGCGTTGTTGCGGGTACGGAGCCCCAGCATTTT.

This chain connects TRBV19 to TRBJ1-3, with D possibly matching TRBD1 (6 bases). The CDR3 runs to 18 residues. The germline gives CDR1 LNHDA, CDR2 SQIVND (reference sequence). The ends were cut back, 3 bases at V and 0 bases at J, with 18 bases in the middle. CDR3 DNA sequence: TGTGCCAGTAGTATTTGGGGAGCCACAGGGATCTCTGGAAACACCATATATTTT. Translation gives CASSIWGATGISGNTIYF.

This chain joins TRBV2 and TRBJ2-1; 11 nucleotides line up with TRBD2. CDR3 length equals 14 residues. Germline CDR1 and CDR2: SNHLY and FYNNEI. J lost 5 bases, V lost 8 bases, and 5 bases had no gene match. The CDR3 region is CASRPSGGNNEQFF. CDR3 coding DNA: TGTGCCAGCCGTCCTAGCGGGGGGAACAATGAGCAGTTCTTC.

The chain is built from TRBV4-1 and TRBJ1-2, with TRBD1 as a possible D gene (5 bases). Looked up from germline, CDR1 is MGHRA and CDR2 is YSYEKL. The CDR3 contains 18 residues. V lost 0 bases and J lost 0, with 17 bases in between. The CDR3 nucleotides read TGCGCCAGCAGCCAAGATCGAGATAGGGGCGGCTCTAACTATGGCTACACCTTC. It encodes CASSQDRDRGGSNYGYTF.

This clone showed up just a few times. This sequence joins TRBV6-6 and TRBJ1-1; 8 positions agree with TRBD1. CDR3 length: 16 residues. V was pared by 2 bases and J by 4 bases, with 9 bases of the junction left unmatched. From germline, CDR1 is MNHNY and CDR2 SVGAGI (reference sequence). CDR3 sequence (DNA): TGTGCCAGCAGTTACGGGACAGGATCTATGGTCACTGAAGCTTTCTTT. This sequence encodes CASSYGTGSMVTEAFF.

This clone was counted between two and nine times. This chain joins TRBV19 and TRBJ2-6; D is possibly TRBD1 (5 bases). Germline V gives CDR1 LNHDA, CDR2 SQIVND (reference sequence). The CDR3 consists of 16 residues. Trimming removed 4 bases from V and 2 bases from J, with 12 bases in between. CDR3 bases: TGTGCCAGTAGTAAGGACACCGGCGCTGGGGCCAACGTCCTGACTTTC. It encodes CASSKDTGAGANVLTF.

The chain links TRBV6-6 to TRBJ2-5; D is possibly TRBD2 (5 bases). The J call may be wrong; the DNA end is better matched by TRBJ2-7. Germline assignment: CDR1 MNHNY and CDR2 SVGAGI (reference sequence). CDR3 length equals 13 residues. CDR3 protein: CASRGEFFHEQYF. The CDR3 DNA reads TGTGCCAGCAGGGGAGAGTTTTTCCACGAGCAGTACTTC.

The CDR3: CASSLEEGPTQPQHF. The CDR3 nucleotides read TGTGCCAGCAGCTTAGAGGAGGGACCGACCCAACCCCAGCATTTT. The V gene is TRBV7-2, the J gene TRBJ1-5; D possibly corresponds to TRBD1 (5 bases). CDR3 size: 15 residues. Germline V gene data show CDR1 as SGHTA and CDR2 as FQGNSA. Trimming took 1 base from V and 10 from J, leaving 17 bases between them.

The chain recombines TRBV11-3 with TRBJ2-1, with D tentatively TRBD1 (8 bases). Germline CDR1 reads SGHNT; CDR2 reads YENEEA. The CDR3 totals 16 residues. V lost 5 bases to trimming and J lost 3 bases, with 17 bases between them. The CDR3 DNA sequence: TGTGCCAGCAGCCAAGGGGGGGGACAGGTCTACAATGAGCAGTTCTTC. It is translated as CASSQGGGQVYNEQFF.

The J gene is TRBJ2-7, the V gene TRBV27; 7 bases agree with TRBD1. With V trimmed by 3 bases and J by 3 bases, 5 bases remained unmatched. From germline, CDR1 is MNHEY and CDR2 SMNVEV (reference sequence). The CDR3 runs to 14 residues. The CDR3 DNA is TGTGCCAGCAGTTTTTACGACAGGGTCTACGAGCAGTACTTC. Translated: CASSFYDRVYEQYF.

The chain couples TRBV13 to TRBJ2-2; perhaps TRBD1 as D (5 bases). This CDR3 is 15 amino acids long. V lost 4 bases and J lost 7, with 16 bases in between. CDR1 and CDR2 (germline): PRHDT, FYEKMQ (reference sequence). Here the CDR3 reads CASSSDRNRVGELFF. CDR3 DNA sequence: TGTGCCAGCAGCTCCGACAGAAATAGGGTCGGGGAGCTGTTTTTT. Based on the CDR3 plus reference TRBV13 and TRBJ2-2, the full variable domain is AAGVIQSPRHLIKEKRETATLKCYPIPRHDTVYWYQQGPGQDPQFLISFYEKMQSDKGSIPDRFSAQQFSDYHSELNMSSLELGDSALYFCASSSDRNRVGELFFGEGSRLTVL.

The chain recombines TRBV7-9 with TRBJ2-7, with 11 bases matching TRBD2. Germline V gene data show CDR1 as SEHNR and CDR2 as FQNEAQ (reference sequence). This CDR3 is 17 amino acids long. V trimming: 1 base; J trimming: 3 bases; junction bases outside the gene matches: 8. The CDR3 nucleotides are TGTGCCAGCAGCTTAGTTAGCGGGGGGGCCCGAGGCTACGAGCAGTACTTC. This codes for CASSLVSGGARGYEQYF.

This clone turned up a few times. The genes are TRBV5-1 and TRBJ2-1; a weak D match, TRBD2 (6 bases). This CDR3 region has 16 residues. V lost 4 bases to trimming and J lost 7 bases, with 21 bases between them. The germline V gene encodes CDR1 SGHRS and CDR2 YFSETQ. CDR3 protein: CASSMGLSGGLNEQFF. The CDR3 nucleotides are TGCGCCAGCAGCATGGGACTGTCCGGGGGTTTAAATGAGCAGTTCTTC.

The DNA of the CDR3 is TGCAGCGTTGAACTAGGCCAGGGGGTTAGGAATACGCAGTATTTT. Its protein product is CSVELGQGVRNTQYF. The chain has TRBV29-1 and TRBJ2-3, with 7 nucleotides matching TRBD1. V gave up 2 bases and J gave up 7 bases; unmatched junction bases: 12. From germline, CDR1 is SQVTM and CDR2 ANQGSEA. CDR3 size: 15 residues.